This T cell receptor beta chain was sequenced in a study of blood T cell repertoires in COVID-19. Sequencing used immunoSEQ multiplex PCR; TCRdb keeps in-frame clones, though not all of them. The data contain under 300,000 clones, around 86% of them singletons. The CDR3 runs 14 residues. Germline CDR1 and CDR2: SGHKS and YYEKEE (reference sequence). The V and J ends lost 3 bases and 1 base, in that order; junction bases with no gene match: 3. This receptor was taken from a man younger than 45 who had recovered from COVID-19. This chain joins TRBV5-5 and TRBJ1-2; 7 bases line up with TRBD1. The sample consisted of peripheral blood. This chain's CDR3 is CASSSGQVNYGYTF. The CDR3 bases are TGTGCCAGCAGCTCCGGACAGGTTAACTATGGCTACACCTTC.